A single sample gave rise to the 19 T cell receptor beta chains below, sequenced in a study of cytomegalovirus exposure and HLA in healthy donors. PCR involved 60 Vbeta and 13 Jbeta primers. Assay used: immunoSEQ multiplex PCR; TCRdb lists only in-frame clones, some missing. The data contain some 110,000 clones, more than 75% of them seen just once; the ten biggest clones take up about 6%. Sequences were obtained from PBMCs. Source of these receptors: a woman aged 45-59 years in good health and CMV-seropositive.

The chain recombines TRBV28 with TRBJ2-3; D uncertain. Trimming took 3 bases from V and 7 from J, leaving 5 bases between them. The CDR3 loop spans 11 amino acids. From germline, CDR1 is MDHEN and CDR2 SYDVKM. The CDR3 protein is CASSFSYTQYF. CDR3 DNA sequence: TGTGCCAGCAGTTTTAGCTATACGCAGTATTTT.

V usage is TRBV27 and J usage is TRBJ1-5; D is possibly TRBD1 (5 bases). The CDR3 is 16 residues long. V was pared by 6 bases and J by 5 bases, with 20 bases between. Germline V gives CDR1 MNHEY, CDR2 SMNVEV (reference sequence). CDR3 in DNA: TGTGCCAGCAGCCCTCTCCCTCAGGGTTGGGATCAGCCCCAGCATTTT. Its protein product is CASSPLPQGWDQPQHF.

The gene calls are TRBV30 and TRBJ1-1; D unresolved. The germline V gene encodes CDR1 GTSNPN and CDR2 SVGIG (reference sequence). V lost 6 bases to trimming and J lost 1 base, with 12 bases between them. The CDR3 runs to 13 residues. CDR3 nucleotide sequence: TGTGCCTGCTACAGCGGCGGGAACACTGAAGCTTTCTTT. It yields the protein CACYSGGNTEAFF.

This clone was observed a few times. The V call is TRBV2, the J call TRBJ1-4, with D perhaps TRBD1 (5 bases). V lost 8 bases to trimming and J lost 1 base, with 11 bases between them. Looked up from germline, CDR1 is SNHLY and CDR2 is FYNNEI. The length of the CDR3 is 14 residues. CDR3 region: CASLRQRTNEKLFF. CDR3 coding DNA: TGTGCCAGCCTGCGACAGAGAACTAATGAAAAACTGTTTTTT.

The V gene is TRBV2, the J gene TRBJ2-7; D possibly corresponds to TRBD2 (6 bases). Germline assignment: CDR1 SNHLY and CDR2 FYNNEI. Trimming shortened V by 6 bases and J by 4 bases, and 16 bases separated the two germline ends. This CDR3 is 14 amino acids long. The CDR3 loop reads CASSPLTGDYEQYF. The DNA for the CDR3 is TGTGCCAGCAGCCCCCTAACGGGAGATTACGAGCAGTACTTC.

This sequence joins TRBV29-1 and TRBJ2-1; D may be TRBD1 (5 bases). Germline values: CDR1 SQVTM, CDR2 ANQGSEA. The germline V and J ends were trimmed by 5 bases and 2 bases, with 16 bases remaining between them. This CDR3 comprises 15 residues. The CDR3 DNA follows: TGCAGCGTTATACCCACGCAGGGCACCTACAATGAGCAGTTCTTC. Translated: CSVIPTQGTYNEQFF.

The genes are TRBV19 and TRBJ2-2; 9 positions match TRBD2. The CDR3 has 13 amino acids. Trimming at V came to 10 bases and at J to 7 bases, leaving 7 bases not matched to a gene. CDR1 is LNHDA, CDR2 SQIVND, per germline (reference sequence). CDR3 sequence: CATQRGVRGELFF. The DNA of the CDR3 is TGTGCCACGCAGCGGGGGGTACGCGGGGAGCTGTTTTTT.

The V gene is TRBV4-2, the J gene TRBJ2-7; 7 nucleotides agree with TRBD1. There are 16 residues in the CDR3. Germline CDR1 is LGHNA and CDR2 is YNFKEQ. Trimming at V came to 3 bases and at J to 1 base, leaving 9 bases not matched to a gene. CDR3 nucleotides: TGTGCCAGCAGCCACCTCGGACAGGATCCTTCCTACGAGCAGTACTTC. It specifies CASSHLGQDPSYEQYF.

This chain links TRBV28 with TRBJ1-2; D possibly corresponds to TRBD1 (6 bases). The CDR3 contains 13 residues. Germline V CDR1 and CDR2: MDHEN, SYDVKM. The V end was cut by 6 bases, the J end by 4 bases, with 12 bases between. CDR3 bases: TGTGCCAGCAGGGAACAGGGTAGCTATGGCTACACCTTC. Residues: CASREQGSYGYTF.

V gene TRBV29-1 combines with J gene TRBJ1-4; TRBD1 is a possible D gene (5 bases). Germline lookup yields CDR1 SQVTM and CDR2 ANQGSEA. The CDR3 is 14 residues long. V shed 4 bases and J shed 4 bases, with 13 bases lying between them. CDR3 bases: TGCAGCGTTGGGCGCGGGGGGATTAATGAAAAACTGTTTTTT. It codes for CSVGRGGINEKLFF.

As DNA, the CDR3 is TGTGCCAGCAGCCCTTGGGGGGAGCAGCGCAGCGATGAGCAGTTCTTC. Translating it yields CASSPWGEQRSDEQFF. The gene calls are TRBV7-8 and TRBJ2-1, with D possibly matching TRBD2 (6 bases). CDR3 length: 16 residues. Germline V CDR1 and CDR2: SGHVS, FQNEAQ. V was pared by 5 bases and J by 8 bases, with 22 bases between.

The V and J genes are TRBV7-2 and TRBJ2-5; D perhaps matches TRBD1 (5 bases). The DNA end lines up better with TRBJ2-7; the J call may be wrong. The CDR3 consists of 12 residues. CDR1 is SGHTA and CDR2 is FQGNSA in the germline V gene. CDR3 loop: CASSSQGYEQYF. For the CDR3, the DNA is TGTGCCAGCAGCTCTCAGGGTTACGAGCAGTACTTC.

CDR3 sequence (DNA): TGTGCCAGCAGCCTCCGACAGGGGGTTAGTCATGGCTACACCTTC. Residues: CASSLRQGVSHGYTF. The chain links TRBV9 to TRBJ1-2; TRBD1 aligns across 9 bases. The CDR3 totals 15 residues. V lost 4 bases and J lost 6; bases outside the gene matches: 10. CDR1 SGDLS and CDR2 YYNGEE come from the germline V gene.

This rearrangement joins TRBV6-5 to TRBJ2-1, with D possibly being TRBD2 (6 bases). The CDR3 totals 16 residues. Per germline, CDR1 MNHEY and CDR2 SVGAGI. The ends were cut back, 0 bases at V and 0 bases at J, with 9 bases in the middle. In DNA, the CDR3 is TGTGCCAGCAGTTACTCGGAGGAGGGCTCCTACAATGAGCAGTTCTTC. Protein: CASSYSEEGSYNEQFF.

This clone was counted a few times. The V call is TRBV7-9, the J call TRBJ1-1, with 7 bases lining up with TRBD1. The CDR3 covers 18 residues. Germline V gene sequence: CDR1 SEHNR, CDR2 FQNEAQ (reference sequence). The trim removed 5 bases at V and 4 bases at J, leaving 19 bases unmatched. In DNA, the CDR3 is TGTGCCAGCAGCGCGCGACAGGGATTGGATGGGCTCGGCACTGAAGCTTTCTTT. Translating it yields CASSARQGLDGLGTEAFF.

The CDR3, as DNA: TGTGCCAGCAACCCAGCGGGGTCCCTTTACGAGCAGTACTTC. This gives the protein CASNPAGSLYEQYF. The rearrangement uses TRBV2 and TRBJ2-5; 7 bases agree with TRBD2. The J call is in doubt because the DNA end fits TRBJ2-7 better. The germline gives CDR1 SNHLY, CDR2 FYNNEI. The CDR3 sequence is 14 residues long.

This chain joins TRBV28 and TRBJ2-3, with 9 positions matching TRBD1. The CDR3 length is 16 residues. Germline CDR1 is MDHEN and CDR2 is SYDVKM. Trimming took 6 bases from V and 6 from J; bases not matched to a gene: 13. The CDR3 sequence is CASRPTRDREDDTQYF. DNA of the CDR3: TGTGCCAGCAGGCCAACCCGGGACAGGGAGGACGATACGCAGTATTTT.

This chain connects TRBV7-9 to TRBJ2-1; 12 bases agree with TRBD2. Germline trimming cut 5 bases from V and 4 bases from J; bases unmatched to any gene: 15. The length of the CDR3 is 19 residues. Germline V gene lookup returns CDR1 SEHNR and CDR2 FQNEAQ (reference sequence). DNA of the CDR3: TGTGCCAGCAGCCCCCGGATACGACTAGCGGGGGCCACTTACAATGAGCAGTTCTTC. As protein: CASSPRIRLAGATYNEQFF.

The V call is TRBV6-1, the J call TRBJ1-5; D might be TRBD1 (6 bases). The V end was cut by 5 bases, the J end by 2 bases, with 13 bases between. This CDR3 contains 15 residues. Looked up from germline, CDR1 is MNHNS and CDR2 is SASEGT. The CDR3 sequence is CASSLRGKGNQPQHF. The CDR3 nucleotides are TGTGCCAGCAGTCTCAGGGGTAAGGGCAATCAGCCCCAGCATTTT.